Described below is a single T cell receptor beta chain sequence and its context. The assay was immunoSEQ multiplex PCR, and TCRdb's table has in-frame clones only and misses some. The sample consists of some 700,000 clones, 80% to 90% of them appearing once. In germline, CDR1 is SQVTM, CDR2 ANQGSEA. The CDR3 totals 14 residues. The ends were cut back, 4 bases at V and 2 bases at J, with 11 bases in the middle. The record originates from a study of shared T cell receptors in the human thymus. The sample also formed part of further work on human thymus T cells. That study adds: The donor group consisted of healthy Finnish infants who were having corrective surgery for congenital heart defects. It was from resections taken during corrective heart surgery that the thymus tissue came. Related research examined unrelated individuals and reported that their thymic repertoires overlapped highly.

This clonotype was sampled from a girl less than two years old with a congenital heart defect. The sequenced sample consisted of thymocytes. The rearrangement joins TRBV29-1 to TRBJ2-2; perhaps TRBD2 as D (6 bases). The CDR3 DNA follows: TGCAGCGTTGTCCGCGGACTAAACACCGGGGAGCTGTTTTTT. Protein product: CSVVRGLNTGELFF.